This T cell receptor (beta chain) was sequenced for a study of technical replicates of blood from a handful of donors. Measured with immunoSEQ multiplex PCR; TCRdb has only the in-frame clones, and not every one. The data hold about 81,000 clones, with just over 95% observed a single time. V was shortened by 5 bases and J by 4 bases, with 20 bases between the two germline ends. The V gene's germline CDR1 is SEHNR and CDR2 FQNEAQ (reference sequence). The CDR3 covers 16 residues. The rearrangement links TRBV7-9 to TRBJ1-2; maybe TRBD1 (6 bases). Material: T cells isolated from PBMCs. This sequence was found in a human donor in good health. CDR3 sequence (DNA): TGTGCCAGCAGCCAAAGAGCGCGGGGGGCTGCCTATGGCTACACCTTC. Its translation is CASSQRARGAAYGYTF.